Here is one T cell receptor beta chain with its context. The antigen is unknown. This sample was included in a study of early T cells in non-severe SARS-CoV-2 infection. Study context: Bulk RNA taken from unsorted whole blood was sequenced, leaving chains unpaired. Study-level findings and limits: Anti-spike CD8 responses were favored by VDJdb matching, which missed private and CD4 specificities.

Each single cDNA molecule received a unique molecular identifier. From the 5' RACE reads, TCRdb called clonotypes with MiXCR, one entry per CDR3 protein. Of 35,000 to 45,000 distinct CDR3 sequences listed, around 6% are singletons. The CDR3 extends over 14 amino acids. Germline V gives CDR1 SGHVS, CDR2 FNYEAQ. The V and J ends lost 4 bases and 9 bases, in that order; junction bases with no gene match: 9. Source material: whole blood. This chain uses TRBV7-6 with TRBJ1-1; the match to TRBD1 covers 9 bases. The clonotype was recovered from an adult who was a healthcare worker with PCR-confirmed SARS-CoV-2 infection or an uninfected control (not recorded which). DNA for the CDR3: TGTGCCAGCAGCTCCGGACAGGGGATCGCGCAAGCTTTCTTT. It codes for CASSSGQGIAQAFF.